Each of the 27 T cell receptor beta chains below was sequenced from the same sample in a study of T-cell memory formation after mild COVID-19. TCRdb re-called the 5' RACE reads through MiXCR, storing one row per CDR3 protein. Of roughly 180,000 distinct CDR3 sequences in the sample, less than 20% were seen once. Specimen: PBMCs or a T cell subset sorted from them (not recorded which). The receptors here all came from a man younger than 35 who had mild COVID-19 (a few samples of this study predate the infection). Cell type and time point are not known.

This clonotype was counted between two and nine times. The chain has TRBV28 and TRBJ2-7; tentatively, D is TRBD1 (6 bases). The CDR3 has 14 residues. The germline gives CDR1 MDHEN, CDR2 SYDVKM. The germline V and J ends were trimmed by 3 bases and 2 bases, with 11 bases remaining between them. This chain's CDR3 is CASSFYRATYEQYF. CDR3 nucleotide sequence: TGTGCCAGCAGTTTCTACAGGGCGACCTACGAGCAGTACTTC. Complete variable domain (other parts from reference TRBV28 and TRBJ2-7): DVKVTQSSRYLVKRTGEKVFLECVQDMDHENMFWYRQDPGLGLRLIYFSYDVKMKEKGDIPEGYSVSREKKERFSLILESASTNQTSMYLCASSFYRATYEQYFGPGTRLTVT.

The J gene is TRBJ1-1, the V gene TRBV4-3; weak D call: TRBD1 (6 bases). CDR1 LGHNA and CDR2 YSLEER come from the germline V gene. This CDR3 is built from 14 residues. Trimming stripped 0 bases from V and 10 bases from J, with 15 bases between. Here the CDR3 reads CASSQDLWTVRAFF. CDR3 in DNA: TGCGCCAGCAGCCAAGATCTATGGACAGTTCGAGCTTTCTTT.

This sequence joins TRBV6-1 and TRBJ2-7; 7 bases fit TRBD1. Germline V gene sequence: CDR1 MNHNS, CDR2 SASEGT. V was clipped by 10 bases and J by 6 bases; unmatched bases: 9. The CDR3 runs to 12 residues. CDR3 nucleotides: TGTGCCATTTCGGACAGGCTTGTCGAGCAGTACGTC. Translated, it gives CAISDRLVEQYV.

This clonotype occurred a few times. The chain has TRBV21-1 and TRBJ2-5; TRBD2 reflects the table's D call only, with no check against the DNA. TRBV21-1 is marked as a pseudogene. This CDR3 contains 16 residues. The CDR3 coding sequence is TGTGCCAGCAGCAAATCTTGGACTCGTTCGCAAGAGACCCAGTACTTC. This encodes CASSKSWTRSQETQYF.

The chain couples TRBV7-8 to TRBJ2-5, with D perhaps being TRBD1 or TRBD2 (5 bases each). Per germline, CDR1 SGHVS and CDR2 FQNEAQ. The CDR3 length is 17 residues. V lost 5 bases and J 2 bases, leaving 21 bases between the germline ends. The CDR3 sequence: CASSPRLGLGGQETQYF. The CDR3 nucleotides are TGTGCCAGCAGCCCCAGGCTGGGGCTTGGGGGTCAAGAGACCCAGTACTTC.

The J gene is TRBJ2-7, the V gene TRBV5-1; no clear D. Germline CDR1 reads SGHRS; CDR2 reads YFSETQ. The CDR3 sequence is 14 residues long. V gave up 2 bases and J gave up 0 bases, with 9 bases separating them. CDR3 nucleotides: TGCGCCAGCAGCTTTACGGGTAACTCCTACGAGCAGTACTTC. It encodes CASSFTGNSYEQYF.

The chain uses TRBV5-1 and TRBJ1-4; D possibly corresponds to TRBD1 (5 bases). The germline V gene encodes CDR1 SGHRS and CDR2 YFSETQ. V gave up 2 bases and J gave up 6 bases, with 11 bases separating them. CDR3 length: 14 residues. The CDR3 DNA is TGCGCCAGCAGCTTCCTGCCGGGGGATGAAAAACTGTTTTTT. It encodes CASSFLPGDEKLFF.

A few counts support this clonotype. J is TRBJ2-3 and V is TRBV9, with 9 bases that match TRBD1. Germline V gives CDR1 SGDLS, CDR2 YYNGEE. The CDR3 has 16 residues. The V and J ends lost 1 base and 1 base, in that order; junction bases with no gene match: 4. In DNA, the CDR3 is TGTGCCAGCAGCGTACGGGGGGACAGGGGCACAGATACGCAGTATTTT. Protein sequence: CASSVRGDRGTDTQYF.

This sequence joins TRBV24-1 and TRBJ2-7, with D uncertain. The length of the CDR3 is 10 residues. Germline V gene data show CDR1 as KGHDR and CDR2 as SFDVKD. V gave up 7 bases and J gave up 6 bases, with 6 bases separating them. The DNA for the CDR3 is TGTGCCACCAGAGCCCGCGAGCAGTACTTC. Translated: CATRAREQYF.

CDR3 nucleotide sequence: TGCAGCGTTGGCCCGGTTATAAACTCCTACAATGAGCAGTTCTTC. Its translation is CSVGPVINSYNEQFF. The genes are TRBV29-1 and TRBJ2-1; the D is unclear. This CDR3 comprises 15 residues. Germline V gene data show CDR1 as SQVTM and CDR2 as ANQGSEA. Trimming took 4 bases from V and 0 from J, leaving 13 bases between them.

A few counts support this clonotype. The chain combines TRBV25-1 with TRBJ1-2, with 12 bases that match TRBD1. The CDR3 has 15 residues. Trimming took 8 bases from V and 3 from J; bases not matched to a gene: 7. CDR1 and CDR2 from the germline V gene are MGHDK and SYGVNS. The CDR3 region is CASRPGTGGDYGYTF. The CDR3 DNA is TGTGCCAGCCGTCCCGGGACAGGGGGCGACTATGGCTACACCTTC.

The chain couples TRBV5-1 to TRBJ2-3; no reliable D call. The V gene's germline CDR1 is SGHRS and CDR2 YFSETQ. The germline V and J ends were trimmed by 2 bases and 2 bases, with 9 bases remaining between them. The CDR3 runs to 14 residues. The CDR3 sequence: CASSLSESTDTQYF. CDR3 DNA: TGCGCCAGCAGCTTATCGGAGTCCACAGATACGCAGTATTTT.

This clonotype was counted only a few times. The chain employs TRBV6-1 and TRBJ1-2; D call uncertain. In germline, CDR1 is MNHNS, CDR2 SASEGT. This CDR3 contains 14 residues. Trimming cost V 0 bases and J 7 bases, with 12 bases left between them. The DNA for the CDR3 is TGTGCCAGCAGTGAAGCGCTCGGGGATTCTGGCTACACCTTC. Translated: CASSEALGDSGYTF.

This clonotype was counted between two and nine times. The J gene is TRBJ2-1, the V gene TRBV18; TRBD2 aligns across 10 bases. Trimming cost V 6 bases and J 5 bases; bases outside gene matches: 10. The CDR3 runs to 16 residues. Germline V gives CDR1 KGHSH, CDR2 LQKENI. CDR3 sequence (DNA): TGTGCCAGCTCGCTGTTGACTAGCGGGCTTCACAATGAGCAGTTCTTC. Protein sequence: CASSLLTSGLHNEQFF.

This clonotype was seen a handful of times. J is TRBJ1-6 and V is TRBV6-2 or TRBV6-3, with TRBD1 matching over 8 bases. Unmatched junction bases numbered 8, after V lost 9 bases and J lost 7 bases. In germline, CDR1 is MNHEY, CDR2 SVGEGT. The CDR3 runs 14 residues. CDR3 residues: CASSLDRANSPLHF. In DNA, the CDR3 is TGTGCCAGTTCACTGGACAGGGCGAATTCACCCCTCCACTTT.

This clonotype has just a few counts. The chain uses TRBV14 and TRBJ2-7, with D maybe TRBD1 (5 bases). This CDR3 contains 13 residues. Per the germline V gene, CDR1 is SGHDN and CDR2 is FVKESK. The V and J ends lost 0 bases and 7 bases respectively, with 10 bases between them. The CDR3 is CASSQDRASEQYV. As DNA, the CDR3 is TGTGCCAGCAGCCAAGACAGGGCGAGTGAGCAGTACGTC.

In its sample, this clonotype was seen many times. CDR3 amino acids: CSARDSGGLGYTF. As DNA, the CDR3 is TGCAGTGCTAGAGATTCCGGGGGCCTCGGCTACACCTTC. The rearrangement links TRBV20-1 to TRBJ1-2, with TRBD1 as a possible D gene (6 bases). This CDR3 is built from 13 residues. In germline, CDR1 is DFQATT, CDR2 SNEGSKA (reference sequence). The V gene lost 0 bases and the J gene lost 8 bases, with 13 bases spanning the gap.

This clonotype was counted only a few times. The chain has TRBV29-1 and TRBJ2-7, with no clear D. With 3 bases removed from V and 0 bases from J, the gap between germline ends came to 9 bases. CDR3 length: 13 residues. Per the germline V gene, CDR1 is SQVTM and CDR2 is ANQGSEA. The CDR3 loop reads CSVDGPSSYEQYV. The CDR3 nucleotides are TGCAGCGTTGACGGGCCGAGCTCCTACGAGCAGTACGTC.

There are a few counts of this clonotype. The V and J genes are TRBV27 and TRBJ2-1; D is possibly TRBD1 (5 bases). Germline V gene lookup returns CDR1 MNHEY and CDR2 SMNVEV (reference sequence). Between the trimmed V and J ends, which lost 5 bases and 8 bases, there was a span of 19 bases. CDR3 size: 15 residues. The chain's CDR3 is CASSSPGFFRDEQFF. The CDR3 nucleotides are TGTGCCAGCAGTAGTCCCGGCTTCTTCAGGGATGAGCAGTTCTTC.

The chain combines TRBV20-1 with TRBJ2-3, with D perhaps TRBD2 (5 bases). V shed 6 bases and J shed 6 bases, with 19 bases lying between them. CDR1 and CDR2 (germline): DFQATT, SNEGSKA (reference sequence). The length of the CDR3 is 14 residues. The CDR3 bases are TGCAGTGCAGAGCTAAGAGGGCGTCGGGATACGCAGTATTTT. Translated, it gives CSAELRGRRDTQYF.

The table lists this clonotype with a few counts. The chain recombines TRBV5-1 with TRBJ2-5; weak D call: TRBD1 (6 bases). Germline lookup yields CDR1 SGHRS and CDR2 YFSETQ. Trimming cost V 1 base and J 2 bases, with 12 bases left between them. The CDR3 is made up of 15 amino acids. The CDR3 reads CASSLSGTSQETQYF. CDR3 sequence (DNA): TGCGCCAGCAGCTTGTCCGGGACATCTCAAGAGACCCAGTACTTC.

This chain joins TRBV4-3 and TRBJ1-1, with 7 bases matching TRBD1. With V trimmed by 0 bases and J by 3 bases, 1 base remained unmatched. Germline assignment: CDR1 LGHNA and CDR2 YSLEER. The CDR3 is 14 amino acids. The CDR3 bases are TGCGCCAGCAGCCAAGATGACAGGGACACTGAAGCTTTCTTT. Translating it yields CASSQDDRDTEAFF.

The gene calls are TRBV6-5 and TRBJ1-4, with 7 nucleotides matching TRBD1. V was clipped by 5 bases and J by 7 bases; unmatched bases: 7. The germline V gene has CDR1 MNHEY and CDR2 SVGAGI. The CDR3 is 14 amino acids. The CDR3 DNA is TGTGCCAGCAGTCTGACAGGGAAGTTTGAAAAACTGTTTTTT. Its protein product is CASSLTGKFEKLFF.

The genes are TRBV29-1 and TRBJ2-7; 7 bases are shared with TRBD2. The junction had 13 bases not matched to a gene; V was cut back by 6 bases and J by 5 bases. The germline CDR1 and CDR2 sequences are SQVTM and ANQGSEA. CDR3 length: 14 amino acids. The CDR3 loop is CSVCGTMIQDEQYF. The DNA of the CDR3 is TGCAGCGTGTGCGGGACTATGATTCAGGACGAGCAGTACTTC.

The chain is built from TRBV25-1 and TRBJ1-6, with D unresolved. Germline V gene sequence: CDR1 MGHDK, CDR2 SYGVNS. This CDR3 comprises 13 residues. The CDR3 DNA reads as TGTGCGGGAACGACGGTCTATAATTCACCCCTCCACTTT. Translated, it gives CAGTTVYNSPLHF.

This CDR3 is CASSLSYTQYF. CDR3 nucleotide sequence: TGTGCCAGCAGCTTATCTTATACGCAGTATTTT. The V call is TRBV7-9, the J call TRBJ2-3; D unresolved. V was trimmed by 2 bases and J by 7 bases, leaving 4 bases between them. Looked up from germline, CDR1 is SEHNR and CDR2 is FQNEAQ (reference sequence). This CDR3 comprises 11 residues.

The genes are TRBV20-1 and TRBJ2-1; D is undetermined. Germline V CDR1 and CDR2: DFQATT, SNEGSKA (reference sequence). Trimming removed 6 bases from V and 0 bases from J, with 12 bases in between. The CDR3 loop spans 14 amino acids. Written as DNA, the CDR3 is TGCAGTGCGAGCCTAGTGTCCTCCTACAATGAGCAGTTCTTC. Translation: CSASLVSSYNEQFF.